The T cell receptor beta chain described here comes from a study of blood T cell repertoires in COVID-19. From germline, CDR1 is MNHEY and CDR2 SVGAGI. This CDR3 has 14 residues. V lost 2 bases and J 3 bases, leaving 11 bases between the germline ends. Original processing notes: How many nucleated cells were present was estimated from reference gene primer amplification. Only in-frame clones appear in the TCRdb table, and some are missing; sequencing was by immunoSEQ multiplex PCR. Clone size and V and J calls were adopted from that table, with D and trimming inferred from the DNA. Among hundreds of thousands of clones listed, around 87% were seen once.

The V gene is TRBV6-5, the J gene TRBJ2-7; possible D gene TRBD1, 5 bases. The sequence came from a woman aged 45-65 years who had recovered from COVID-19. The source material was peripheral blood. CDR3 sequence (DNA): TGTGCCAGCAGTTACGGGCAGGGTGGCTACGAGCAGTACTTC. As protein: CASSYGQGGYEQYF.